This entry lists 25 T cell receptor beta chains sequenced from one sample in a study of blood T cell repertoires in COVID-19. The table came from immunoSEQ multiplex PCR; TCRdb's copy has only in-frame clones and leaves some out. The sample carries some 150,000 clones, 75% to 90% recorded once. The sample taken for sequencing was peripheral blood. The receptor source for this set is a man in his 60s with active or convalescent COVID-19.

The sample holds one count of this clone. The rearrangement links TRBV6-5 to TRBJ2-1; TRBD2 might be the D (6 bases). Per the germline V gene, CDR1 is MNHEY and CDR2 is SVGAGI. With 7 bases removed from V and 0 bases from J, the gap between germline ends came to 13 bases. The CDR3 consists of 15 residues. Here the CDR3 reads CASNPLASSYNEQFF. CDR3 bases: TGTGCCAGCAATCCCCTAGCGTCCTCCTACAATGAGCAGTTCTTC.

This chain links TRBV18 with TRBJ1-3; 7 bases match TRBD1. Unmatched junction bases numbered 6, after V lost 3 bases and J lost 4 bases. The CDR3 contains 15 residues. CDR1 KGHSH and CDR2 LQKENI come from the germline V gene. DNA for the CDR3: TGTGCCAGCTCACCCGGACAGGTTGCAGGAAACACCATATATTTT. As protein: CASSPGQVAGNTIYF.

The CDR3 DNA follows: TGTGCCAGCAGCTCTGACGGACGGACAAGGAGCTATGGCTACACCTTC. Residues: CASSSDGRTRSYGYTF. This chain joins TRBV5-6 and TRBJ1-2; maybe TRBD1 (5 bases). Germline V gene lookup returns CDR1 SGHDT and CDR2 YYEEEE. The CDR3 is 16 residues long. Deletions cut 3 bases from V and 4 bases from J, with 19 bases between.

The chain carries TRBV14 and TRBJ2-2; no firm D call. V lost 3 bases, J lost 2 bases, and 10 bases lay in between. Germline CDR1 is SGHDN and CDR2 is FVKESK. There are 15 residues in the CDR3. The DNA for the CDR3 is TGTGCCAGCAGCCAGTTCACAGTCAACACCGGGGAGCTGTTTTTT. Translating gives CASSQFTVNTGELFF.

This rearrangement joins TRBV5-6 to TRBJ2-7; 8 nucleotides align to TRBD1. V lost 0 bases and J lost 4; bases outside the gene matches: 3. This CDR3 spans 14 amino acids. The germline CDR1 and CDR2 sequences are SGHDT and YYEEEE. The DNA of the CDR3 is TGTGCCAGCAGCTTGGGACAGGGGAGATACGAGCAGTACTTC. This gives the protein CASSLGQGRYEQYF.

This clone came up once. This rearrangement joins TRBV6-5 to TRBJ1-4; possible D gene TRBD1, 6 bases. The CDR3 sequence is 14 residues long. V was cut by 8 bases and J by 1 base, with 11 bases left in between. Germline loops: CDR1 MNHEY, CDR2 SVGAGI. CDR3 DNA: TGTGCCAGCGGGACAAGCTTAACTAATGAAAAACTGTTTTTT. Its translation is CASGTSLTNEKLFF.

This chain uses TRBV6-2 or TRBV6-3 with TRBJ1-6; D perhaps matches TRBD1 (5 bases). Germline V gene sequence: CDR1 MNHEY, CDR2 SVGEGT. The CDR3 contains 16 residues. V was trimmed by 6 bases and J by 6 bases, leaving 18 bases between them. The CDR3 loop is CASSYAPGTRNSPLHF. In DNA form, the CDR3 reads TGTGCCAGCAGCTATGCACCCGGGACTCGTAATTCACCCCTCCACTTT.

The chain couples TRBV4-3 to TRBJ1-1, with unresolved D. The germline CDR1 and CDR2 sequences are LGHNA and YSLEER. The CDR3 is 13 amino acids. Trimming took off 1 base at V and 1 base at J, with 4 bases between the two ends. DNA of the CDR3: TGCGCCAGCAGCCAAGGACAGAACACTGAAGCTTTCTTT. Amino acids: CASSQGQNTEAFF.

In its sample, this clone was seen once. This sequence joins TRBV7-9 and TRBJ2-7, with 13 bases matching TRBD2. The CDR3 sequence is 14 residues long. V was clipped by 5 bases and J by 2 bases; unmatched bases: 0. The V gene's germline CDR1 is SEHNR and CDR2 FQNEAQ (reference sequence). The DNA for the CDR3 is TGTGCCAGCAGCACTAGCGGGAGGGCCTACGAGCAGTACTTC. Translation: CASSTSGRAYEQYF.

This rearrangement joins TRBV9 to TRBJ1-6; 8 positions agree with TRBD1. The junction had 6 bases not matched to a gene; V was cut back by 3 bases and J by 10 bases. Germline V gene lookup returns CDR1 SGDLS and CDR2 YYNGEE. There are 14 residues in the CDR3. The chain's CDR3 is CASSGGQGGSPLHF. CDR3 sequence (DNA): TGTGCCAGCAGCGGCGGACAGGGAGGGTCACCCCTCCACTTT.

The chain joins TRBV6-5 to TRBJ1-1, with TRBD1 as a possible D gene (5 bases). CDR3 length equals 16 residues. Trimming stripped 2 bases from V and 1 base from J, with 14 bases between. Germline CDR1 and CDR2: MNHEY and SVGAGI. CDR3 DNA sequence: TGTGCCAGCAGTTACGCTTCGGCAGGGCGGAACACTGAAGCTTTCTTT. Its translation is CASSYASAGRNTEAFF.

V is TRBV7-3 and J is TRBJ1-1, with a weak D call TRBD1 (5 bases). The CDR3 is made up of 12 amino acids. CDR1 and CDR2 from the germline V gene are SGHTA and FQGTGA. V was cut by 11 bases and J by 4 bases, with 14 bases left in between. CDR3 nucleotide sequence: TGTGCCCGGTGGACGGGGGGCACTGAAGCTTTCTTT. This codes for CARWTGGTEAFF.

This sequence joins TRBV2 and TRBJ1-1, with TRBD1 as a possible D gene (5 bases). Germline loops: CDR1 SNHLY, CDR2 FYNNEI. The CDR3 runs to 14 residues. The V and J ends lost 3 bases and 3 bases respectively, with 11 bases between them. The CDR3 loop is CASSDAGGDTEAFF. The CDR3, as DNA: TGTGCCAGCAGTGACGCGGGGGGGGACACTGAAGCTTTCTTT.

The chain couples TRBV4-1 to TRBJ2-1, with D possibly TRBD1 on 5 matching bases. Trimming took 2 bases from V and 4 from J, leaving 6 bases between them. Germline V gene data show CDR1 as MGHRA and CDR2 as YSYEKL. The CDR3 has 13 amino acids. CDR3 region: CASSQQGYNEQFF. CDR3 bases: TGCGCCAGCAGCCAACAGGGTTACAATGAGCAGTTCTTC.

The CDR3 DNA reads TGTGCCAGCAGTGCACAGCCCTACGAGCAGTACTTC. Protein product: CASSAQPYEQYF. The chain carries TRBV2 and TRBJ2-7; D is unclear. V was trimmed by 4 bases and J by 2 bases, leaving 6 bases between them. The germline gives CDR1 SNHLY, CDR2 FYNNEI. CDR3 length equals 12 residues.

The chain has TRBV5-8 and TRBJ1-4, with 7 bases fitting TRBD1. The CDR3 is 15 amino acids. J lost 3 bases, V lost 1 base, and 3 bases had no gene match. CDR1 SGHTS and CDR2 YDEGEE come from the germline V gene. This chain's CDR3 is CASSLRGTANEKLFF. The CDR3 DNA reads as TGTGCCAGCAGCTTGCGCGGGACAGCTAATGAAAAACTGTTTTTT.

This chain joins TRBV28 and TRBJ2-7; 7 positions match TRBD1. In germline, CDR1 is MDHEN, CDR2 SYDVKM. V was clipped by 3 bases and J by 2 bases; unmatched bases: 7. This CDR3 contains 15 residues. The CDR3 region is CASSFGTGAPYEQYF. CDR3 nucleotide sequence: TGTGCCAGCAGTTTCGGTACAGGGGCGCCCTACGAGCAGTACTTC.

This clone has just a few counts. CDR3 coding DNA: TGTGCCAGCAGCCTATTGACAGGGGTCCTGAACACTGAAGCTTTCTTT. Protein product: CASSLLTGVLNTEAFF. V gene TRBV7-9 combines with J gene TRBJ1-1, with 8 bases fitting TRBD1. The CDR3 extends over 16 amino acids. The germline V gene encodes CDR1 SEHNR and CDR2 FQNEAQ (reference sequence). V lost 5 bases to trimming and J lost 0 bases; unmatched junction nucleotides: 8.

The CDR3 here is CASSPGLAVETQYF. CDR3 DNA sequence: TGTGCCAGCAGCCCCGGGCTAGCGGTAGAGACCCAGTACTTC. The chain uses TRBV7-9 and TRBJ2-5, with 7 bases matching TRBD2. The CDR3 extends over 14 amino acids. Unmatched junction bases numbered 7, after V lost 5 bases and J lost 4 bases. Germline V lookup: CDR1 SEHNR, CDR2 FQNEAQ (reference sequence). The variable domain in full, completed from reference TRBV7-9 and TRBJ2-5, reads DTGVSQNPRHKITKRGQNVTFRCDPISEHNRLYWYRQTLGQGPEFLTYFQNEAQLEKSRLLSDRFSAERPKGSFSTLEIQRTEQGDSAMYLCASSPGLAVETQYFGPGTRLLVL.

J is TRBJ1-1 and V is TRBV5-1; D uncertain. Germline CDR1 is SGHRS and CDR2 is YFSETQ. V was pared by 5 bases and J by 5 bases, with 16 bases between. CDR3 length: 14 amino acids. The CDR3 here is CASRVDTSGTEAFF. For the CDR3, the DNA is TGCGCCAGCAGGGTCGACACATCAGGAACTGAAGCTTTCTTT. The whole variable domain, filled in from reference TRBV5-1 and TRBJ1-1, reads KAGVTQTPRYLIKTRGQQVTLSCSPISGHRSVSWYQQTPGQGLQFLFEYFSETQRNKGNFPGRFSGRQFSNSRSEMNVSTLELGDSALYLCASRVDTSGTEAFFGQGTRLTVV.

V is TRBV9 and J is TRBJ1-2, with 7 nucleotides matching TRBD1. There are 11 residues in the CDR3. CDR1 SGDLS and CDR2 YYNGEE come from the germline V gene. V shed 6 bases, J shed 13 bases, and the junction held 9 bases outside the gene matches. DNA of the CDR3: TGTGCCAGCAAAGGGGGCGTAGACGTCACCTTC. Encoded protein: CASKGGVDVTF.

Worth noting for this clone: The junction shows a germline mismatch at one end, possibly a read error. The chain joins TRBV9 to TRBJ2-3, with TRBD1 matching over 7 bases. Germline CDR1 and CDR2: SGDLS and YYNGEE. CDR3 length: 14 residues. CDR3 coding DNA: TGTGCCAGCAACGTAACAGGGGGCACAGATACGCAGTATTTT. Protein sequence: CASNVTGGTDTQYF.

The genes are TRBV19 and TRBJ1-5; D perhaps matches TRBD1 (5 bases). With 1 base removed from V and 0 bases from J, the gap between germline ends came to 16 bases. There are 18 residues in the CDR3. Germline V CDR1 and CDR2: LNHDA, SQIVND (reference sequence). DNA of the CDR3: TGTGCCAGTAGTATAGCCCAGTGGGGCCGCTATAGCAATCAGCCCCAGCATTTT. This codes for CASSIAQWGRYSNQPQHF. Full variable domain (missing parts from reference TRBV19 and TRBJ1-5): DGGITQSPKYLFRKEGQNVTLSCEQNLNHDAMYWYRQDPGQGLRLIYYSQIVNDFQKGDIAEGYSVSREKKESFPLTVTSAQKNPTAFYLCASSIAQWGRYSNQPQHFGDGTRLSIL.

This CDR3 is CASSFRDSNSPLHF. The DNA for the CDR3 is TGTGCCAGCAGTTTCCGGGACAGCAATTCACCCCTCCACTTT. The V and J genes are TRBV2 and TRBJ1-6; TRBD1 matches at 7 bases. Germline V gives CDR1 SNHLY, CDR2 FYNNEI. The CDR3 covers 14 residues. V shed 5 bases, J shed 7 bases, and the junction held 5 bases outside the gene matches.

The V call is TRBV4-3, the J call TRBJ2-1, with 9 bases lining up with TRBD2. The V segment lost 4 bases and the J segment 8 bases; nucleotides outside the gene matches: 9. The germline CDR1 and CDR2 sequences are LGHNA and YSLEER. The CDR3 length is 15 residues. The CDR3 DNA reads TGCGCCAGCAGCCCCCGAGGCGGGAGGGGACATGAGCAGTTCTTC. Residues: CASSPRGGRGHEQFF.